A selection of T cell receptor beta chains follows, all from one sample in a study of OX40 agonist ivuxolimab in advanced cancers. The repertoire was sequenced with immunoSEQ multiplex PCR; TCRdb's copy has only in-frame clones and lacks some. The repertoire consists of around 82,000 clones, with approximately 88% occurring once and the leading ten covering 10% to 15%. Sequenced material: CD4+ or CD8+ T cells sorted from blood, taken in a trial of the OX40 agonist ivuxolimab. The receptors here all came from an adult with an advanced solid tumor such as melanoma, head and neck, liver or kidney cancer. Each CDR3 is given with its conserved first and last residue. D genes are given only for firm matches. Clone size appears in some rows only: once, few, many, or a class for an expanded clone.

>TRBD2|TRBV13|-|TRBJ2-1
TGTGCCAGCAGCTTGGATACTAGCGGGAGGATTCCACAGTTCTTC
CASSLDTSGRIPQFF
>-|TRBV27|-|TRBJ1-3
TGTGCCAGCAGTTTTGTTGGGGCGGGAAACACCATATATTTT
CASSFVGAGNTIYF
>TRBD2|TRBV18|-|TRBJ2-1
TGTGCCAGCTCGCCCGCGGGACTAGCGGGCGATAGCTCCTACAATGAGCAGTTCTTC
CASSPAGLAGDSSYNEQFF
>-|TRBV11-3|-|TRBJ1-6
TGTGCCAGCAGCTTAGCGGAAATGGGGGATTCACCCCTCCACTTT
CASSLAEMGDSPLHF
>-|TRBV7-8|-|TRBJ2-1
TGTGCCAGCAGCATTCGGACGGACAATGAGCAGTTCTTC
CASSIRTDNEQFF
>-|TRBV7-3|-|TRBJ2-7
TGTGCCAGCAGCTTAACTTTTTGGGGACAGGCATTACTAGCGGACTCCTACGAGCAGTACTTC
CASSLTFWGQALLADSYEQYF
>TRBD2|TRBV5-4|few|TRBJ2-5
TGTGCCAGCACCTACAGCGGGAGAGAGACCCAGTACTTC
CASTYSGRETQYF
>-|TRBV27|-|TRBJ2-3
TGTGCCAGCACCCCAGGGTCAGGGTCGGATACGCAGTATTTT
CASTPGSGSDTQYF
>-|TRBV5-1|-|TRBJ2-1
TGCGCCAGCAGCTTGGCCCCTTACCCCCCCTCCTACAATGAGCAGTTCTTC
CASSLAPYPPSYNEQFF
>TRBD2|TRBV7-9|-|TRBJ2-7
TGTGCCAGCAGCTTAGTCTGGGGAGGGAGCGAGCAGTACTTC
CASSLVWGGSEQYF
>-|TRBV11-2|-|TRBJ2-7
TGTGCCAGCAGCTTAGTTCTCGCCGGGAGTGATTACGAGCAGTACTTC
CASSLVLAGSDYEQYF
>TRBD2|TRBV5-1|-|TRBJ2-5
TGCGCCAGCAGCATACGGGACTACCTCCAAGAGACCCAGTACTTC
CASSIRDYLQETQYF
>-|TRBV19|-|TRBJ1-3
TGTGCCAGTAGTCGCCTTGATTCGTCCCACACCATATATTTT
CASSRLDSSHTIYF
>-|TRBV5-6|once|TRBJ2-2
TGTGCCAGCAGCTTGGCCGACTCGTTCCTCGGGGAGCTGTTTTTT
CASSLADSFLGELFF
>-|TRBV7-9|-|TRBJ2-1
TGTGCCAGCAGCTTTCTCGGGCCTCCTCCCTACAATGAGCAGTTCTTC
CASSFLGPPPYNEQFF
>-|TRBV15|-|TRBJ2-7
TGTGCCACCAGCCGAGACTGGACCTACGAGCAGTACTTC
CATSRDWTYEQYF
>-|TRBV13|-|TRBJ2-5
TGTGCCAGCAGCCCCCGACAGGGGGCGGGAGGGTGGGAGACCCAGTACTTC
CASSPRQGAGGWETQYF
>-|TRBV19|-|TRBJ1-1
TGTGCCAGCAAACAGGGAGGCACTGAAGCTTTCTTT
CASKQGGTEAFF
>TRBD2|TRBV10-2|-|TRBJ2-1
TGCGCCAGCAGTGAGCAGGGACTAGCGGGGGGGTTCTTC
CASSEQGLAGGFF
>TRBD1|TRBV11-2|-|TRBJ1-4
TGTGCCAGCAGCTTCCGGACAGGGAGACAGGAAAAACTGTTTTTT
CASSFRTGRQEKLFF
>-|TRBV5-8|-|TRBJ1-1
TGTGCCAGCAGCTGGACAGCTCTTTTACTGAACACTGAAGCTTTCTTT
CASSWTALLLNTEAFF
>TRBD2|TRBV28|-|TRBJ2-3
TGTGCCAGCAGAACTAGCGGGGGCCAGGGAGATACGCAGTATTTT
CASRTSGGQGDTQYF
>-|TRBV5-6|-|TRBJ2-6
TGTGCCAGCAGCTTTAGGGTCTATGGGGCCAACGTCCTGACTTTC
CASSFRVYGANVLTF
>-|TRBV6-6|-|TRBJ1-3
TGTGCCAGCAGTTACCTACAGGGTTTCTCTGGAAACACCATATATTTT
CASSYLQGFSGNTIYF
>-|TRBV7-9|-|TRBJ1-1
TGTGCCAGCAGCTTAGCCCGCAGGGGCAACATTGAAGCTTTCTTT
CASSLARRGNIEAFF
>-|TRBV5-4|-|TRBJ2-5
TGTGCCAGCAGTTCAGACCAGCGGTTGGGAGAGACCCAGTACTTC
CASSSDQRLGETQYF
>-|TRBV20-1|-|TRBJ2-1
TGCAGTGCTAGGAGCATCGATGAGCAGTTCTTC
CSARSIDEQFF
>TRBD1|TRBV2|once|TRBJ2-7
TGTGCCAGCAACCCTGACAGGGGCTACGAGCAGTACTTC
CASNPDRGYEQYF
>-|TRBV6-5|-|TRBJ2-7
TGTGCCAGCAGTTACACCGAGATGGGCGCTGGCTACGAGCAGTACTTC
CASSYTEMGAGYEQYF
>TRBD2|TRBV4-2|-|TRBJ2-7
TGTGCCAGCAGCCTTGCGGGGGGGGAAGAGCAGTACTTC
CASSLAGGEEQYF
>TRBD2|TRBV10-2|-|TRBJ2-1
TGCGCCAGCAGGGAGGGCCGACTAGCGGATTACAATGAGCAGTTCTTC
CASREGRLADYNEQFF
>-|TRBV15|-|TRBJ2-5
TGTGCCACCAGCACCCGGGACCTCTCCAGGGACTTTATTGAGACCCAGTACTTC
CATSTRDLSRDFIETQYF
>-|TRBV10-2|-|TRBJ1-2
TGCGCCAGCGGGCTGGAAACTAACTATGGCTACACCTTC
CASGLETNYGYTF
>-|TRBV6-1|-|TRBJ2-7
TGTGCCAGCAAACGACAGGTGACCTACGAGCAGTACTTC
CASKRQVTYEQYF
>TRBD2|TRBV19|-|TRBJ2-2
TGTGCCAGTAGTCCTTTAGCGGGAGGGCCGGACACCGGGGAGCTGTTTTTT
CASSPLAGGPDTGELFF
>-|TRBV27|-|TRBJ1-2
TGTGCCAGCAGTTTAGGGGCGCTCTATGGCTACACCTTC
CASSLGALYGYTF
>TRBD1|TRBV7-9|once|TRBJ2-1
TGTGCCAGCAGCTTAAATATCGGACAGGGGGCGGGTGAGCAGTTCTTC
CASSLNIGQGAGEQFF
>TRBD1|TRBV30|-|TRBJ2-7
TGTGCCTGGAGTGAGGGACAGGCCTACGAGCAGTACTTC
CAWSEGQAYEQYF
>-|TRBV18|few|TRBJ1-5
TGTGCCAGCTCAGGGGATAGGGAGCAGCCCCAGCATTTT
CASSGDREQPQHF
>TRBD1|TRBV9|-|TRBJ1-1
TGTGCCAGCAGCGTAGACAGGGGCGCTGAAGCTTTCTTT
CASSVDRGAEAFF
>-|TRBV6-6|-|TRBJ1-1
TGTGCCAGCAGTTACTACGAAGCTTTCTTT
CASSYYEAFF
>TRBD2|TRBV7-2|-|TRBJ2-3
TGTGCCAGCAGCTTAGCCAGACTAGCGGGAAACCCAGATACGCAGTATTTT
CASSLARLAGNPDTQYF
>-|TRBV27|few|TRBJ2-7
TGTGCCAGCAGGAGAAGGGGCTCGACCTACGAGCAGTACTTC
CASRRRGSTYEQYF
>TRBD1|TRBV4-2|-|TRBJ1-2
TGTGCCAGCAGCTCGACAGGGGCTAACTATGGCTACACCTTC
CASSSTGANYGYTF
>TRBD1|TRBV7-3|once|TRBJ2-7
TGTGCCAGCAGCAAGCGACAGGGACCCTTTGAGCAGTACTTC
CASSKRQGPFEQYF
>TRBD2|TRBV7-3|-|TRBJ2-3
TGTGCCAGCAGCTCGATTAGCGGGAGAAGGGCAGATACGCAGTATTTT
CASSSISGRRADTQYF
>-|TRBV10-3|-|TRBJ2-7
TGTGCCATCAGTGAGTCTAACGACGGCTACGAGCAGTACTTC
CAISESNDGYEQYF